These T cell receptor beta chains were read from a single sample in a study of early T cells in non-severe SARS-CoV-2 infection. TCRdb passed the 5' RACE reads through MiXCR, listing each CDR3 protein once. The sample yields 45,000 to 70,000 distinct CDR3 sequences, around 8.3% seen once. The source was whole blood, collected at baseline. Source of these receptors: an adult who was a healthcare worker with PCR-confirmed SARS-CoV-2 infection or an uninfected control (not recorded which). CDR3s include the opening cysteine and the closing phenylalanine or tryptophan. The D gene is left open where the match is weak. Some rows mark clone size as missing; the rest say once, few, many or name a class of expanded clone.

clone size: few
CDR3 length: 19
V gene: TRBV27
D gene: TRBD2
J gene: TRBJ2-3
CDR3 DNA: TGTGCCAGCAGTTATCTCGGGCTAGCGGGAGTATCGAGCACAGATACGCAGTATTTT
CDR3 protein: CASSYLGLAGVSSTDTQYF

clone size: few
CDR3 length: 13
V gene: TRBV7-9
D gene: NA
J gene: TRBJ2-7
CDR3 DNA: TGTGCCATCGAAGAGGAGAGCTCCTACGAGCAGTACTTC
CDR3 protein: CAIEEESSYEQYF

clone size: many
CDR3 length: 15
V gene: TRBV19
D gene: NA
J gene: TRBJ1-3
CDR3 DNA: TGTGCCAGTAGTACGACTGCCTACTCTGGAAACACCATATATTTT
CDR3 protein: CASSTTAYSGNTIYF

clone size: few
CDR3 length: 16
V gene: TRBV6-1
D gene: TRBD1
J gene: TRBJ2-3
CDR3 DNA: TGTGCCAGCAGTCCGGCACCGGGACAGGGCACAGATACGCAGTATTTT
CDR3 protein: CASSPAPGQGTDTQYF

clone size: few
CDR3 length: 14
V gene: TRBV18
D gene: TRBD1
J gene: TRBJ2-7
CDR3 DNA: TGTGCCAGCTCACCAGGACAGGGTAAGGGCGAGCAGTACTTC
CDR3 protein: CASSPGQGKGEQYF

clone size: many
CDR3 length: 12
V gene: TRBV7-2
D gene: NA
J gene: TRBJ1-4
CDR3 DNA: TGTGCCAGCAGCTTTTCCGGAAGCAAACTGTTTTTT
CDR3 protein: CASSFSGSKLFF

clone size: NA
CDR3 length: 16
V gene: TRBV9
D gene: NA
J gene: TRBJ2-2
CDR3 DNA: TGTGCCAGCAGGGTAGCTACTGGAATCCGCACCGGGGAGCTGTTTTTT
CDR3 protein: CASRVATGIRTGELFF

clone size: NA
CDR3 length: 15
V gene: TRBV5-8
D gene: TRBD1
J gene: TRBJ1-3
CDR3 DNA: TGTGCCAGCAGCGCGGGACAGGGTAGCGGAAACACCATATATTTT
CDR3 protein: CASSAGQGSGNTIYF

clone size: many
CDR3 length: 14
V gene: TRBV20-1
D gene: NA
J gene: TRBJ2-5
CDR3 DNA: TGCAGTGCGGAAGAGGGAGTAGCTCGGGAGACCCAGTACTTC
CDR3 protein: CSAEEGVARETQYF

clone size: few
CDR3 length: 14
V gene: TRBV7-3
D gene: TRBD1
J gene: TRBJ2-1
CDR3 DNA: TGTGCCAGCAGCCAGAGACAGGGGGCAGGCGAGCAGTTCTTC
CDR3 protein: CASSQRQGAGEQFF

clone size: NA
CDR3 length: 14
V gene: TRBV27
D gene: TRBD2
J gene: TRBJ2-1
CDR3 DNA: TGTGCCACCAGGCTAGCGGAGTCCTACAATGAGCAGTTCTTC
CDR3 protein: CATRLAESYNEQFF

clone size: many
CDR3 length: 10
V gene: TRBV21-1
D gene: NA
J gene: TRBJ2-3
CDR3 DNA: TGTGCCAGCAACACAGATACGCAGTATTTT
CDR3 protein: CASNTDTQYF

clone size: many
CDR3 length: 13
V gene: TRBV6-6
D gene: TRBD1
J gene: TRBJ1-5
CDR3 DNA: TGTGCCAGCATACAGGGGGTCAATCAGCCCCAGCATTTT
CDR3 protein: CASIQGVNQPQHF